A single sample gave rise to the 31 T cell receptor beta chains below, sequenced in a study of T cell changes during pregnancy in multiple sclerosis. The repertoire was sequenced with immunoSEQ multiplex PCR; TCRdb's copy has only in-frame clones and lacks some. The table has 80,000 or so clones, roughly 94% seen once. The input for sequencing was peripheral blood, taken before pregnancy. The receptor source for this set is a female donor with multiple sclerosis, enrolled in a pregnancy study.

V is TRBV19 and J is TRBJ2-7, with 7 bases fitting TRBD2. This CDR3 has 15 residues. Germline trimming cut 3 bases from V and 3 bases from J; bases unmatched to any gene: 8. CDR1 is LNHDA, CDR2 SQIVND, per germline (reference sequence). The CDR3 loop reads CASSIPGSGGYEQYF. Written as DNA, the CDR3 is TGTGCCAGTAGTATTCCTGGTTCGGGAGGCTACGAGCAGTACTTC. The whole variable domain, filled in from reference TRBV19 and TRBJ2-7, reads DGGITQSPKYLFRKEGQNVTLSCEQNLNHDAMYWYRQDPGQGLRLIYYSQIVNDFQKGDIAEGYSVSREKKESFPLTVTSAQKNPTAFYLCASSIPGSGGYEQYFGPGTRLTVT.

V gene TRBV28 combines with J gene TRBJ2-7, with 8 positions matching TRBD1. Losses at the gene ends were 5 bases for V and 3 bases for J; bases not matched to a gene: 9. Per the germline V gene, CDR1 is MDHEN and CDR2 is SYDVKM. The CDR3 sequence is 15 residues long. In DNA, the CDR3 is TGTGCCAGCAGTCCTGAACCCGGACAGGGCTACGAGCAGTACTTC. Its translation: CASSPEPGQGYEQYF.

The chain is built from TRBV28 and TRBJ2-2; the D is unclear. Germline V lookup: CDR1 MDHEN, CDR2 SYDVKM. The CDR3 extends over 17 amino acids. V lost 1 base and J 0 bases, leaving 12 bases between the germline ends. CDR3 in amino acids: CASSLSPSPANTGELFF. For the CDR3, the DNA is TGTGCCAGCAGTTTATCTCCTTCCCCAGCGAACACCGGGGAGCTGTTTTTT.

The rearrangement uses TRBV7-9 and TRBJ2-7; D remains unclear. Looked up from germline, CDR1 is SEHNR and CDR2 is FQNEAQ (reference sequence). Trimming took 5 bases from V and 1 from J, leaving 9 bases between them. The CDR3 totals 13 residues. The CDR3: CASSPATSYEQYF. The CDR3 nucleotides read TGTGCCAGCAGCCCTGCTACGTCCTACGAGCAGTACTTC.

CDR3 sequence (DNA): TGTGCCGTACCGCGGGATAGCACAGATACGCAGTATTTT. Its protein product is CAVPRDSTDTQYF. The rearrangement links TRBV2 to TRBJ2-3, with TRBD2 as a possible D gene (6 bases). The CDR3 covers 13 residues. CDR1 and CDR2 (germline): SNHLY, FYNNEI. Trimming took off 11 bases at V and 0 bases at J, with 12 bases between the two ends.

The gene calls are TRBV18 and TRBJ2-7; D not certain. V dropped 0 bases and J dropped 5 bases, with 11 bases sitting between them. The CDR3 runs to 14 residues. CDR1 and CDR2 (germline): KGHSH, LQKENI. CDR3 region: CASSPPWSFDEQYF. CDR3 sequence (DNA): TGTGCCAGCTCACCACCGTGGAGCTTCGACGAGCAGTACTTC.

The chain uses TRBV7-3 and TRBJ2-1; D is unresolved. The germline CDR1 and CDR2 sequences are SGHTA and FQGTGA. The germline V and J ends were trimmed by 6 bases and 0 bases, with 12 bases remaining between them. The CDR3 totals 15 residues. The CDR3 region has the DNA TGTGCCAGCAGTCCATATAGGAGCTCCTACAATGAGCAGTTCTTC. It specifies CASSPYRSSYNEQFF.

The chain carries TRBV4-3 and TRBJ2-1; TRBD2 matches at 14 bases. This CDR3 is 16 amino acids long. The V and J ends lost 0 bases and 15 bases, in that order; junction bases with no gene match: 10. Germline values: CDR1 LGHNA, CDR2 YSLEER. In nucleotides, the CDR3 is TGCGCCAGCAGCCAAGATGCGAGACTAGCGGGAGGGCCTCGGTTCTTC. It encodes CASSQDARLAGGPRFF.

The genes are TRBV28 and TRBJ2-1; TRBD1 matches 7 bases. V lost 2 bases, J lost 8 bases, and 3 bases stayed unmatched. This CDR3 region has 13 residues. Germline-derived CDR1 and CDR2 are MDHEN and SYDVKM. The CDR3 loop reads CASSLPGGYEQFF. As DNA, the CDR3 is TGTGCCAGCAGTTTACCAGGGGGTTATGAGCAGTTCTTC.

The chain has TRBV6-5 and TRBJ2-1; the match to TRBD1 covers 7 bases. The CDR3 is made up of 11 amino acids. J was trimmed by 15 bases and V by 5 bases; bases with no gene match: 7. Germline V CDR1 and CDR2: MNHEY, SVGAGI. The CDR3 spells CASSRDSIWFF. CDR3 DNA: TGTGCCAGCAGTAGGGACAGTATTTGGTTCTTC.

The rearrangement uses TRBV27 and TRBJ1-5, with 8 bases fitting TRBD1. The germline CDR1 and CDR2 sequences are MNHEY and SMNVEV (reference sequence). CDR3 length equals 14 residues. Trimming took 6 bases from V and 6 from J; bases not matched to a gene: 7. The CDR3 nucleotides are TGTGCCAGCAGCCCGACAGGGGATACTCAGCCCCAGCATTTT. Its protein product is CASSPTGDTQPQHF.

This clone was found once. The chain recombines TRBV29-1 with TRBJ1-2; unclear D gene. Trimming pared 4 bases from V and 6 bases from J, leaving 15 bases between. Per the germline V gene, CDR1 is SQVTM and CDR2 is ANQGSEA. This CDR3 spans 13 amino acids. CDR3 in amino acids: CSVVLRSADGYTF. DNA of the CDR3: TGCAGCGTTGTGTTGAGATCCGCGGATGGCTACACCTTC.

This clone was observed once. This chain links TRBV27 with TRBJ1-5; perhaps TRBD1 as D (6 bases). Trimming removed 4 bases from V and 9 bases from J, with 19 bases in between. This CDR3 comprises 15 residues. Germline assignment: CDR1 MNHEY and CDR2 SMNVEV (reference sequence). In DNA, the CDR3 is TGTGCCAGCAGTTCCCGGGCGGGGGGCGGGCGGCCCCAGCATTTT. Its translation: CASSSRAGGGRPQHF.

The chain uses TRBV7-2 and TRBJ1-3, with D possibly TRBD1 on 6 matching bases. Trimming took 5 bases from V and 3 from J, leaving 14 bases between them. This CDR3 is built from 15 residues. Germline CDR1 reads SGHTA; CDR2 reads FQGNSA. The CDR3 sequence: CASSLTGIGGNTIYF. DNA for the CDR3: TGTGCCAGCAGCCTTACAGGGATAGGTGGAAACACCATATATTTT.

Here the CDR3 DNA reads TGTGCCAGTAGTACCGCGGGAAGAAGCTCCTACGAGCAGTACTTC. Its protein product is CASSTAGRSSYEQYF. The V gene is TRBV19, the J gene TRBJ2-7; maybe TRBD2 (6 bases). The CDR3 runs to 15 residues. The germline V gene has CDR1 LNHDA and CDR2 SQIVND (reference sequence). Trimming cost V 4 bases and J 0 bases, with 13 bases left between them.

The chain uses TRBV15 and TRBJ2-7, with 7 bases aligning to TRBD1. Germline V CDR1 and CDR2: LNHNV, YYDKDF (reference sequence). The length of the CDR3 is 14 residues. V dropped 1 base and J dropped 3; count of bases not matched to a gene: 3. The DNA of the CDR3 is TGTGCCACCAGCAGAGGGGCAGGGGGCTACGAGCAGTACTTC. Translating gives CATSRGAGGYEQYF.

V and J are TRBV5-1 and TRBJ2-1; TRBD2 matches 12 bases. Germline V lookup: CDR1 SGHRS, CDR2 YFSETQ. The CDR3 extends over 16 amino acids. V lost 0 bases to trimming and J lost 8 bases; unmatched junction nucleotides: 6. CDR3 sequence: CASSLVASGRGYEQFF. The DNA of the CDR3 is TGCGCCAGCAGCTTGGTCGCTAGCGGGAGGGGTTATGAGCAGTTCTTC.

This chain connects TRBV18 to TRBJ2-5; D is uncertain. V was clipped by 6 bases and J by 3 bases, with 8 bases between them. The CDR3 extends over 12 amino acids. Per the germline V gene, CDR1 is KGHSH and CDR2 is LQKENI. As DNA, the CDR3 is TGTGCCAGCTCCCTGTACAAAGAGACCCAGTACTTC. Residues: CASSLYKETQYF.

J is TRBJ1-5 and V is TRBV5-6; D unresolved. V lost 1 base, J lost 13 bases, and 15 bases lay in between. The CDR3 consists of 13 residues. Germline assignment: CDR1 SGHDT and CDR2 YYEEEE. The CDR3 sequence is CASSLYTLADQHF. In DNA, the CDR3 is TGTGCCAGCAGCTTGTATACGCTCGCGGATCAGCATTTT.

The rearrangement joins TRBV6-6 to TRBJ1-2; D ambiguous. This CDR3 spans 12 amino acids. Germline V gives CDR1 MNHNY, CDR2 SVGAGI (reference sequence). V lost 7 bases and J lost 0, with 6 bases in between. The CDR3 DNA reads as TGTGCCAGCAAAGAGTCTAACTATGGCTACACCTTC. As protein: CASKESNYGYTF.

The chain is built from TRBV5-1 and TRBJ2-7, with TRBD2 matching 7 bases. V dropped 3 bases and J dropped 2; count of bases not matched to a gene: 2. Germline CDR1 and CDR2: SGHRS and YFSETQ. The CDR3 is 13 residues long. CDR3 nucleotides: TGCGCCAGCAGCTCAGGACTAGCCTACGAGCAGTACTTC. Residues: CASSSGLAYEQYF.

The chain combines TRBV6-5 with TRBJ2-7; no firm D call. V lost 4 bases and J lost 4, with 11 bases in between. CDR1 and CDR2 (germline): MNHEY, SVGAGI. The CDR3 length is 13 residues. Written as DNA, the CDR3 is TGTGCCAGCAGTTTTGAGTGGAGATACGAGCAGTACTTC. Its translation: CASSFEWRYEQYF.

This chain joins TRBV19 and TRBJ1-1; D might be TRBD1 (5 bases). The CDR3 has 16 amino acids. The germline gives CDR1 LNHDA, CDR2 SQIVND (reference sequence). Trimming left V 4 bases short and J 2 bases short, with 17 bases between. CDR3 DNA: TGTGCCAGTAGTAACCAGCAGGGATTGGTAAACACTGAAGCTTTCTTT. It specifies CASSNQQGLVNTEAFF.

The rearrangement links TRBV5-1 to TRBJ2-7, with TRBD1 matching over 7 bases. The length of the CDR3 is 15 residues. J lost 7 bases, V lost 2 bases, and 12 bases had no gene match. Germline V gene lookup returns CDR1 SGHRS and CDR2 YFSETQ. The CDR3 DNA sequence: TGCGCCAGCAGCTTCCAATTCGACAGGGTTTCAGAGCAGTACTTC. Encoded protein: CASSFQFDRVSEQYF.

This chain links TRBV2 with TRBJ2-1; maybe TRBD1 (6 bases). Per the germline V gene, CDR1 is SNHLY and CDR2 is FYNNEI. The CDR3 extends over 13 amino acids. The germline V and J ends were trimmed by 5 bases and 7 bases, with 12 bases remaining between them. The CDR3 DNA sequence: TGTGCCAGCAGTCTACAGGGAATTAATGAGCAGTTCTTC. It encodes CASSLQGINEQFF.

As concerns this clone: Distinct nucleotide sequences in the sample also encode this CDR3. The chain recombines TRBV7-9 with TRBJ2-5; tentative D call: TRBD2 (6 bases). CDR1 SEHNR and CDR2 FQNEAQ come from the germline V gene (reference sequence). CDR3 length equals 14 residues. The germline V and J ends were trimmed by 1 base and 5 bases, with 11 bases remaining between them. The CDR3: CASSLVSGGETQYF. Here the CDR3 DNA reads TGTGCCAGCAGCTTAGTATCCGGAGGGGAGACCCAGTACTTC.

The chain uses TRBV28 and TRBJ1-2; 9 bases match TRBD1. CDR3 length equals 17 residues. Trimming took 0 bases from V and 8 from J; bases not matched to a gene: 13. Germline V gene sequence: CDR1 MDHEN, CDR2 SYDVKM. The CDR3 nucleotides read TGTGCCAGCAGTTTATGGTATCGGGACAGGGATTCGGCGGGCTACACCTTC. It translates to CASSLWYRDRDSAGYTF.

V is TRBV27 and J is TRBJ2-1, with no clear D. V shed 5 bases and J shed 1 base, with 15 bases lying between them. The germline CDR1 and CDR2 sequences are MNHEY and SMNVEV (reference sequence). This CDR3 has 16 residues. The chain's CDR3 is CASSRNQLTSYNEQFF. The CDR3 DNA is TGTGCCAGCAGTCGTAATCAACTAACATCCTACAATGAGCAGTTCTTC.

The V and J genes are TRBV28 and TRBJ2-7, with D hard to call. Trimming removed 6 bases from V and 2 bases from J, with 11 bases in between. The CDR3 has 13 amino acids. In germline, CDR1 is MDHEN, CDR2 SYDVKM. The CDR3 loop is CASRIPEAYEQYF. The CDR3 region has the DNA TGTGCCAGCAGGATCCCAGAGGCCTACGAGCAGTACTTC.

V and J are TRBV11-2 and TRBJ1-4, with 7 bases that match TRBD1. The CDR3 extends over 16 amino acids. From germline, CDR1 is SGHAT and CDR2 FQNNGV. V shed 5 bases, J shed 6 bases, and the junction held 12 bases outside the gene matches. The CDR3, as DNA: TGTGCCAGCAGCCCAATGAGGGGGCTGTGGTATGAAAAACTGTTTTTT. Translation: CASSPMRGLWYEKLFF. The full variable domain, rest sourced from reference TRBV11-2 and TRBJ1-4, is EAGVAQSPRYKIIEKRQSVAFWCNPISGHATLYWYQQILGQGPKLLIQFQNNGVVDDSQLPKDRFSAERLKGVDSTLKIQPAKLEDSAVYLCASSPMRGLWYEKLFFGSGTQLSVL.

This sequence joins TRBV20-1 and TRBJ1-2, with unresolved D. V was clipped by 0 bases and J by 8 bases, with 7 bases between them. There are 11 residues in the CDR3. Germline CDR1 DFQATT, CDR2 SNEGSKA (reference sequence). CDR3 sequence (DNA): TGCAGTGCTAGAGATGTTGGCGGCTACACCTTC. Translation: CSARDVGGYTF.